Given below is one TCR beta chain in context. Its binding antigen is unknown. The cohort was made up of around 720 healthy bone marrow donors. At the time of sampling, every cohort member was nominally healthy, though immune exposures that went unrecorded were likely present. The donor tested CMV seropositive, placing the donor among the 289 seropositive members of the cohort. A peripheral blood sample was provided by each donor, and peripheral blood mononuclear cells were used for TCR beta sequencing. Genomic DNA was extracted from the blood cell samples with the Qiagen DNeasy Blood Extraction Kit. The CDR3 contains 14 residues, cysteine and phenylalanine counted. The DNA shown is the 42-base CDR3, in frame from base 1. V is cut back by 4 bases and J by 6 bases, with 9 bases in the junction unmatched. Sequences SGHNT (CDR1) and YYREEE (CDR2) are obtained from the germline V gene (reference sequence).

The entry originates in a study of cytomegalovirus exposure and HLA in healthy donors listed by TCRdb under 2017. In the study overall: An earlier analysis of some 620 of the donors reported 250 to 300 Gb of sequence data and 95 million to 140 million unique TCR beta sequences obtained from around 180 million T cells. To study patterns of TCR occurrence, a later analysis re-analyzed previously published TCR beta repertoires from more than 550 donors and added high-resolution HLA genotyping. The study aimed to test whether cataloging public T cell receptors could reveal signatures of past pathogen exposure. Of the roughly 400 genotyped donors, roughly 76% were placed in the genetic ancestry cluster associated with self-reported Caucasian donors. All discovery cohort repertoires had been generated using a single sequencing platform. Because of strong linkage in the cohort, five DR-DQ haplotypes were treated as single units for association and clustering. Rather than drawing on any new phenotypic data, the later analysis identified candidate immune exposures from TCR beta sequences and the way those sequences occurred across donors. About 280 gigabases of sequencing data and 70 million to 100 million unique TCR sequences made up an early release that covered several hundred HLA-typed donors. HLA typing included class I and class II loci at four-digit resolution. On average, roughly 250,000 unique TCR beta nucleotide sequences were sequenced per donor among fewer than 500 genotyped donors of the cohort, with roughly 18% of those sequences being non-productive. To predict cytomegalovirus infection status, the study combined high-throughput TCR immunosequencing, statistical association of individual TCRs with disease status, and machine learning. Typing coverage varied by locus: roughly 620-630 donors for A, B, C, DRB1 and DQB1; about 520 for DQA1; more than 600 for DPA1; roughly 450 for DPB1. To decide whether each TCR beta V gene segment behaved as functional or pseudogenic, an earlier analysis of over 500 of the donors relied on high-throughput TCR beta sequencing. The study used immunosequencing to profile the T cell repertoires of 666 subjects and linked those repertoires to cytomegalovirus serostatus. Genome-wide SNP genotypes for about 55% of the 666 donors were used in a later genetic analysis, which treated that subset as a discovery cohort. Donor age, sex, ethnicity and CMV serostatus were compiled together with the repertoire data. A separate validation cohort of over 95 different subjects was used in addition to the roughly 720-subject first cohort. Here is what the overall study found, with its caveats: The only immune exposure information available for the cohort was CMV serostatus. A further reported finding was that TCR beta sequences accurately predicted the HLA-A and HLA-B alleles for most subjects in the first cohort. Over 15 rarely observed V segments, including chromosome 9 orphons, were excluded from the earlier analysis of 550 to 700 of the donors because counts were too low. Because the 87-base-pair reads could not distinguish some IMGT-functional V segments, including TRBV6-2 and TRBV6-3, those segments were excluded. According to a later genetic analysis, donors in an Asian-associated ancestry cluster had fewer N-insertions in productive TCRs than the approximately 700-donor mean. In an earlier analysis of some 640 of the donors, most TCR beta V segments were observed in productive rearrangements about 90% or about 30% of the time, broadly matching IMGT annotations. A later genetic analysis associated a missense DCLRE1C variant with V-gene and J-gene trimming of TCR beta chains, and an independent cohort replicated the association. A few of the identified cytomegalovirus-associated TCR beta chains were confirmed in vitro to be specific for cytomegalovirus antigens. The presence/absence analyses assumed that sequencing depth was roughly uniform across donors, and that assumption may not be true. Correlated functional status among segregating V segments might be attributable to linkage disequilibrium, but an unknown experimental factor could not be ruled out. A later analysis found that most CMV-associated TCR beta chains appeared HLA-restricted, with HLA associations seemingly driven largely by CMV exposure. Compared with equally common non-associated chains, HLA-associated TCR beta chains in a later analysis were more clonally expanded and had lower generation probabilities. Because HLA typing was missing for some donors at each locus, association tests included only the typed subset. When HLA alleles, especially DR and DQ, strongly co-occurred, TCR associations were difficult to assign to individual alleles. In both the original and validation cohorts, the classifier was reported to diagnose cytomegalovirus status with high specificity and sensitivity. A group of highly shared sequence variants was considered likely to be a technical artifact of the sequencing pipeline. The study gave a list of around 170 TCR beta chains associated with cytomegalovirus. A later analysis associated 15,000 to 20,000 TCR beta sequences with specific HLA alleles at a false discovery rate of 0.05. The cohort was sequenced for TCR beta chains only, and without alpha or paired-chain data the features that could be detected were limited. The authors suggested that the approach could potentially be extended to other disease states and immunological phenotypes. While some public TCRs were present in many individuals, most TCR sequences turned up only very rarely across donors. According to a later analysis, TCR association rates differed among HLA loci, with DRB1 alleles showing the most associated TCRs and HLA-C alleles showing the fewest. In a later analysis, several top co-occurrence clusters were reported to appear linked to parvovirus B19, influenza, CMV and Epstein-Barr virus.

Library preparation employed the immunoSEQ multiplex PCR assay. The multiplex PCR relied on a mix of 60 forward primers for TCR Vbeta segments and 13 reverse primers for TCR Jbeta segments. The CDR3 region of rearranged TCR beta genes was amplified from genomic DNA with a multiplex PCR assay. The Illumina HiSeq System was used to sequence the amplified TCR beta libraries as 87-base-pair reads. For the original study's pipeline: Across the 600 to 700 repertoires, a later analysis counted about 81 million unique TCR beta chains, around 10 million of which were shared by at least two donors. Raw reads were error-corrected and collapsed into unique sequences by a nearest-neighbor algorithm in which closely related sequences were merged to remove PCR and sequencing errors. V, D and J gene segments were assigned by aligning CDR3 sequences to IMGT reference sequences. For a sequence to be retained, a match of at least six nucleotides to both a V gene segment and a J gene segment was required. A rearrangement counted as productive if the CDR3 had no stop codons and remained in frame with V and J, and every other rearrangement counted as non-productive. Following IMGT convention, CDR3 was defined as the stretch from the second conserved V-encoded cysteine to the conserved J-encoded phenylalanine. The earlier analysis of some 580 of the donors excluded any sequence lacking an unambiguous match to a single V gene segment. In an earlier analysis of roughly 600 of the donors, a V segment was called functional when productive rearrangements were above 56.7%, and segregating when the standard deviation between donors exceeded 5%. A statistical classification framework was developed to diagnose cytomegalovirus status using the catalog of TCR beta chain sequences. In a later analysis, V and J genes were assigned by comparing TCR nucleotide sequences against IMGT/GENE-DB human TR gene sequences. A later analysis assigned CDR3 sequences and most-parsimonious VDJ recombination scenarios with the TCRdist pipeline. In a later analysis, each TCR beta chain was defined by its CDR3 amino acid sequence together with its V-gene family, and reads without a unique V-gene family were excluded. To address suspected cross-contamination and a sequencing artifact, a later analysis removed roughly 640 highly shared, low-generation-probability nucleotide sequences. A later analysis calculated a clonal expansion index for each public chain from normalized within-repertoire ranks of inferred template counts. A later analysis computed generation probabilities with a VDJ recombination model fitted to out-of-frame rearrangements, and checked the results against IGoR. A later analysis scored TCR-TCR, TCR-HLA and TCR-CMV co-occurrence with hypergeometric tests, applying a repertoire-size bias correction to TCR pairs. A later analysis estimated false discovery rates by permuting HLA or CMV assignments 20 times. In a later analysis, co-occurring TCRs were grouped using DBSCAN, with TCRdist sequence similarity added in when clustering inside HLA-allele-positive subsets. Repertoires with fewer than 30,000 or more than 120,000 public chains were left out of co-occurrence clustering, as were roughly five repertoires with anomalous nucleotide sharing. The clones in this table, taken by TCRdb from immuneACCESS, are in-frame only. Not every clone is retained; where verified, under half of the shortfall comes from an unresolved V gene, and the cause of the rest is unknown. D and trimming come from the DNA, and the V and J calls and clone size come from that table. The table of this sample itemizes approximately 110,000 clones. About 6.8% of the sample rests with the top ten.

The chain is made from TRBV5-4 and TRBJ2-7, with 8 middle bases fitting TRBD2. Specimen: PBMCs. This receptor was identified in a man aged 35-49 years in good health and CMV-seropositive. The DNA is TGTGCCAGCAGCCCCCGACTAGCGCGACGCGAGCAGTACTTC. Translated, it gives CASSPRLARREQYF.